This T cell receptor beta chain was profiled in a study of cytomegalovirus exposure and HLA in healthy donors (dated by TCRdb to 2016 to 2017). A note on the overall study: According to an earlier analysis of 587 of the donors, about 170 million T cells yielded roughly 110 million unique TCR beta sequences and approximately 300 Gb of sequence data. On average, approximately 250,000 unique TCR beta nucleotide sequences were sequenced per donor among 398 genotyped donors of the cohort, with 15% to 20% of those sequences being non-productive. HLA typing included class I and class II loci at four-digit resolution. The study aimed to test whether cataloging public T cell receptors could reveal signatures of past pathogen exposure. In addition to the first cohort of 666 subjects, a separate validation cohort of over 90 different subjects was used. The genetic ancestry cluster associated with self-reported Caucasian donors included roughly 84% of the approximately 430 genotyped donors. In a later analysis, previously published TCR beta repertoires from more than 500 donors were re-analyzed and high-resolution HLA genotyping was added so that TCR occurrence patterns could be studied. The study combined high-throughput TCR immunosequencing, statistical association of individual TCRs with disease status, and machine learning to predict cytomegalovirus infection status. Rather than drawing on any new phenotypic data, the later analysis identified candidate immune exposures from TCR beta sequences and the way those sequences occurred across donors. Because of strong linkage in the cohort, roughly five DR-DQ haplotypes were treated as single units for association and clustering. An early release covering 500 to 750 HLA-typed donors comprised about 310 gigabases of sequencing data and around 80 million unique TCR sequences. To decide whether each TCR beta V gene segment behaved as functional or pseudogenic, an earlier analysis of fewer than 750 of the donors relied on high-throughput TCR beta sequencing. Donor age, sex, ethnicity and CMV serostatus were compiled together with the repertoire data. The T cell repertoires of about 700 subjects were profiled by immunosequencing and related to cytomegalovirus serostatus. A later genetic analysis used genome-wide SNP genotypes for 398 of the 666 donors, treating that subset as a discovery cohort. Typing coverage varied by locus: about 629-630 donors for A, B, C, DRB1 and DQB1; roughly 520 for DQA1; around 610 for DPA1; roughly 470 for DPB1. All discovery cohort repertoires had been generated using a single sequencing platform.

The cohort comprised 710 or so healthy bone marrow donors. All cohort members were sampled while nominally healthy, although unrecorded immune exposures were likely present. The donor tested CMV seronegative, placing the donor among the 350 or so seronegative members of the cohort. A peripheral blood sample was collected from each donor, and TCR beta sequencing was performed on peripheral blood mononuclear cells. Genomic DNA was extracted from the blood cell samples with the Qiagen DNeasy Blood Extraction Kit. Trimming accounts for 5 bases at V and 7 bases at J, while the number of junction bases matched to no gene is 11. The CDR3 holds 15 amino acids from the cysteine to the phenylalanine. The kept DNA is CDR3 alone, 45 bases in frame from the first base. From a lookup of the germline V gene, CDR1 and CDR2 are MDHEN and SYDVKM. What the work shows at the level of the full study, not this receptor alone: The classifier was reported to diagnose cytomegalovirus status with high specificity and sensitivity in both the original and validation cohorts. In a later analysis, several top co-occurrence clusters were reported to appear linked to parvovirus B19, influenza, CMV and Epstein-Barr virus. A further reported finding was that TCR beta sequences accurately predicted the HLA-A and HLA-B alleles for most subjects in the first cohort. A group of highly shared sequence variants was considered likely to be a technical artifact of the sequencing pipeline. A later analysis found that TCR association rates varied across HLA loci, with DRB1 alleles showing the most associated TCRs and HLA-C alleles the fewest. Compared with equally common non-associated chains, HLA-associated TCR beta chains in a later analysis were more clonally expanded and had lower generation probabilities. Because counts were too low, around 17 rarely observed V segments, including chromosome 9 orphons, were left out of the earlier analysis of about 620 of the donors. Presence/absence analyses assumed roughly uniform sequencing depth across donors, an assumption that may not hold. The 87-base-pair reads could not distinguish some IMGT-functional V segments, including TRBV6-2 and TRBV6-3, so those segments were excluded. Specific HLA alleles were associated with 15,000 to 20,000 TCR beta sequences at a false discovery rate of 0.05 in a later analysis. When HLA alleles, especially DR and DQ, strongly co-occurred, attributing TCR associations to individual alleles was difficult. Across donors, most TCR sequences were observed very rarely, whereas some public TCRs were present in many individuals. V-gene and J-gene trimming of TCR beta chains was associated with a missense DCLRE1C variant in a later genetic analysis, and the association was replicated in an independent cohort. In the study, around 150 TCR beta chains were listed as associated with cytomegalovirus. Only TCR beta chains were sequenced in this cohort, and the absence of alpha or paired-chain data limited detectable features. A few of the identified cytomegalovirus-associated TCR beta chains were confirmed in vitro to be specific for cytomegalovirus antigens. HLA typing was unavailable for some donors at each locus, so association tests used only the typed subset. A later genetic analysis reported fewer N-insertions in productive TCRs among donors in an Asian-associated ancestry cluster than the roughly 700-donor mean. Linkage disequilibrium might explain the correlated functional status among segregating V segments, but an unknown experimental factor could not be excluded. Immune exposure information for the cohort was limited to CMV serostatus. A later analysis found that most CMV-associated TCR beta chains appeared HLA-restricted, with HLA associations seemingly driven largely by CMV exposure. The authors suggested that the approach could potentially be generalized to other disease states and immunological phenotypes. Broadly in line with IMGT annotations, most TCR beta V segments showed up in productive rearrangements about 87% or about 30% of the time in an earlier analysis of under 700 of the donors.

Libraries were made using the immunoSEQ multiplex PCR assay. For the multiplex PCR, a mixture combining 60 forward primers for TCR Vbeta segments and 13 reverse primers for TCR Jbeta segments was used. The CDR3 region of rearranged TCR beta genes was amplified from genomic DNA by a multiplex PCR assay. The Illumina HiSeq System was used to sequence the amplified TCR beta libraries as 87-base-pair reads. In the authors' own workflow: A later analysis counted 65 million to 90 million unique TCR beta chains across the 550 to 800 repertoires, and around 9.9 million of these chains were shared by at least two donors. To remove PCR and sequencing errors, raw reads were error-corrected and collapsed into unique sequences using a nearest-neighbor algorithm that merged closely related sequences. V, D and J gene segments were assigned by aligning CDR3 sequences to IMGT reference sequences. Each retained sequence needed at least a six-nucleotide match to both a V gene segment and a J gene segment. A rearrangement counted as productive if the CDR3 had no stop codons and remained in frame with V and J, and every other rearrangement counted as non-productive. Following IMGT convention, CDR3 was defined as the stretch from the second conserved V-encoded cysteine up to the conserved J-encoded phenylalanine. In an earlier analysis of more than 550 of the donors, sequences lacking an unambiguous match to a single V gene segment were excluded. An earlier analysis of several hundred of the donors called V segments functional above 56.7% productive rearrangements and segregating when the between-donor standard deviation exceeded 5%. To diagnose cytomegalovirus status from the catalog of TCR beta chain sequences, a statistical classification framework was built. A later analysis assigned V and J genes by comparing TCR nucleotide sequences with IMGT/GENE-DB human TR gene sequences. In a later analysis, CDR3 sequences and most-parsimonious VDJ recombination scenarios were assigned using the TCRdist pipeline. In a later analysis, each TCR beta chain was defined by its CDR3 amino acid sequence together with its V-gene family, and reads lacking a unique V-gene family were excluded. To address suspected cross-contamination and a sequencing artifact, a later analysis removed 592 highly shared, low-generation-probability nucleotide sequences. In a later analysis, a clonal expansion index for each public chain was calculated from normalized within-repertoire ranks of inferred template counts. A later analysis computed generation probabilities with a VDJ recombination model fitted to out-of-frame rearrangements, and checked the results against IGoR. Hypergeometric tests were used in a later analysis to score TCR-TCR, TCR-HLA and TCR-CMV co-occurrence, with a repertoire-size bias correction applied to the TCR pairs. False discovery rates were estimated in a later analysis by permuting HLA or CMV assignments 20 times. In a later analysis, co-occurring TCRs were grouped using DBSCAN, and TCRdist sequence similarity was added for clustering within HLA-allele-positive subsets. For co-occurrence clustering, repertoires with fewer than 30,000 or more than 120,000 public chains were excluded, along with a handful of repertoires with anomalous nucleotide sharing. TCRdb re-hosts the immuneACCESS table, in-frame sequences only. Its copies lack some clones; in the studies checked, an unresolved V gene accounts for under half of them, and the cause for the rest is not known. V, J and clone size derive from that table, while D and trimming were established from the DNA sequence. The sample yields about 140,000 clones; 78% were counted once. The ten largest clones represent around 3.2% of the sample.

This clone showed up just a few times. Its cognate antigen has yet to be identified. Base quality data are lacking; no much larger clone is found one base away. The sequencing input was PBMCs. The V and J segments used are TRBV28 and TRBJ1-2, with 9 junctional bases fitting TRBD1. This sequence originates from a female donor in good health and CMV-seronegative. The encoded CDR3 is CASSRSDRGARGYTF. The base sequence is TGTGCCAGCAGTCGGAGCGACAGGGGGGCTCGTGGCTACACCTTC.